This entry concerns a single T cell receptor (beta chain). Its antigen has not been determined. Per-base quality was not reported, and no clone a single base away is much larger than it. A patient counted as having stable Graves' hyperthyroidism if no progression to ophthalmopathy occurred over 18 months of follow-up. The hyperthyroidism patients were between 18 and 65 years old and newly diagnosed, with a disease duration of less than 2 months. Exclusion was applied to patients with uncontrolled infections, other autoimmune diseases, pregnancy or lactation. Diagnoses relied on clinical symptoms, serum thyroxine and TRAb, thyroid ultrasound and orbital computed tomography. PBMCs were isolated from 10 ml of fresh peripheral blood by Ficoll-Paque density gradient centrifugation. Trizol reagent was used to extract total RNA, and RNA quality was then checked on an Agilent 2100 Bioanalyzer. This sample was included in a study of T cells in Graves' hyperthyroidism and ophthalmopathy (dated by TCRdb to between 2018 and 2020). For context, the study as a whole: Peripheral blood samples were taken at the time of initial diagnosis, prior to any treatment. TCR V-J signatures able to tell the groups apart were searched for in a discovery cohort of approximately 95 patients, of whom around 42 had Graves' ophthalmopathy and about 55 had stable Graves' hyperthyroidism. Prospective prediction of ophthalmopathy was tested in an independent validation cohort consisting of about 19 hyperthyroidism patients and approximately 16 patients who later progressed to ophthalmopathy. The 80 to 100 discovery patients were randomly divided into training and test sets at a 7:3 ratio. In addition, the study compared T-cell repertoires in thyroid tissue and in blood from several Graves' hyperthyroidism patients. Following sampling, methimazole starting at 30 mg daily was given to hyperthyroidism patients, and high-dose intravenous methylprednisolone was given to ophthalmopathy patients. According to the paper, TCR Vbeta CDR3 sequencing was carried out on 120 to 150 peripheral blood samples, which came from under 50 ophthalmopathy, approximately 78 hyperthyroidism and about 17 progressor patients.

From V the trimming removes 4 bases and from J it removes 0 bases, while the gene matches leave 5 bases of the junction unaccounted for. CDR1 and CDR2 (DFQATT, SNEGSKA) derive from the germline V gene (reference sequence). The CDR3 covers 16 residues, taking in both the cysteine and the phenylalanine. Only CDR3 DNA is held: 48 bases, read in frame from base 1. The full study reports these points: Sample size was not statistically predetermined, and blinding of investigators to group allocation was not performed. In validation, the model predicted progression to ophthalmopathy with 55% to 71% sensitivity and roughly 72% specificity, a median of approximately 6.7 months before onset. A model built on a 13 V-J signature distinguished ophthalmopathy from stable hyperthyroidism, reaching roughly 88% sensitivity and 81% to 83% specificity in cross-validation and 80%/75% in testing. Most expanded thyroid clonotypes (frequency above 0.001) were also found in blood, which suggests that blood repertoires may mirror thyroid immune responses.

The TCR beta CDR3 regions were amplified from the RNA transcripts. For the first round of RT-PCR on the TCR CDR3, the HTBI primer set was used together with the Qiagen OneStep RT-PCR kit. Libraries were constructed in a second round of multiplex PCR, after which size selection and purification were performed. Paired-end sequencing of the libraries was performed with 100 bp reads on an Illumina HiSeq2000. For the original study's pipeline: SOAPnuke was used to process the raw data, with reads discarded if the reads contained adapters or uncalled bases, had a mean Phred below 15, or lacked an exact constant-primer or identifier match. High-quality paired reads were merged using COPE v1.2.5, and each unique nucleotide sequence was defined as a clonotype. MiTCR v1.1 was used to align the clonotypes against IMGT TRBV, TRBD and TRBJ reference segments. Only V-J combinations with frequency above 0.0001, covering approximately 99% of repertoires, were analysed. A TCS score was defined as the ratio of F50 (clonal expansion) to E x V (chaos), with BLOSUM62-based TCRdist applied between CDR3 peptides within each V-J. Welch's t-statistics and random forest reduced around 550 V-J features to roughly 13, which were used in a naive Bayes classifier (R e1071). TCRdb reanalyzed the raw reads on its own, using fastp at Q25 for trimming and MiXCR for clone calling, and kept in-frame beta chains. Every CDR3 protein is listed once, alongside the most common genes and DNA of its rows. The V and J calls come from TCRdb's annotation, not from the publication. For this sample the table gives roughly 300,000 distinct CDR3 sequences, of which 21% were detected only once. Of the sample, around 48% falls within the top ten clones.

Sequencing input: blood. The sequence came from a woman aged 50 to 60 with Graves' hyperthyroidism. Here the chain combines TRBV20-1 and TRBJ2-3; TRBD2 agrees with 12 junctional bases. The nucleotide sequence reads TGCAGTGCTAAGACTAGCGGGAGCTACAGCACAGATACGCAGTATTTT. Its translation reads: CSAKTSGSYSTDTQYF.